The rows below give T cell receptor beta chains drawn from one sample of a study of blood T cells in healthy people across ages. TCRdb reprocessed the 5' RACE reads with MiXCR, giving one entry per CDR3 protein. The sample has about 940,000 distinct CDR3 sequences; 40% to 60% are singletons. The sample was blood. These receptors all come from a young man in good health. CDR3s include the opening cysteine and the closing phenylalanine or tryptophan. The order of the fields is V gene, J gene, clone size, D gene, CDR3 DNA, CDR3 protein. A D gene is named only where the DNA matches it firmly. Clone size is given for some rows only: seen once, a few or many times, or a class if the clone is expanded.

V gene: TRBV28
J gene: TRBJ1-5
clone size: NA
D gene: NA
CDR3 DNA: TGTGCCAGCAGTTTAAAAGGGTACGGCAATCAGCCCCAGCATTTT
CDR3 protein: CASSLKGYGNQPQHF

V gene: TRBV6-6
J gene: TRBJ2-7
clone size: few
D gene: TRBD1
CDR3 DNA: TGTGCCAGCAGTTACCCCTCTCAGGGGGCCTACGAGCAGTACTTC
CDR3 protein: CASSYPSQGAYEQYF

V gene: TRBV5-1
J gene: TRBJ2-6
clone size: NA
D gene: NA
CDR3 DNA: TGCGCCAGCAGCTTGGAGCCGGTAATCTCTGGGGCCAACGTCCTGACTTTC
CDR3 protein: CASSLEPVISGANVLTF

V gene: TRBV7-2
J gene: TRBJ1-4
clone size: NA
D gene: NA
CDR3 DNA: TGTGCCAGCAGCTTAAGACTCTCTCGAGATGAAAAACTGTTTTTT
CDR3 protein: CASSLRLSRDEKLFF

V gene: TRBV29-1
J gene: TRBJ2-3
clone size: NA
D gene: NA
CDR3 DNA: TGCAGCGTGGCAGACAGGTCCCGCACAGATACGCAGTATTTT
CDR3 protein: CSVADRSRTDTQYF

V gene: TRBV27
J gene: TRBJ2-5
clone size: many
D gene: NA
CDR3 DNA: TGTGCCAGCAGTATCGCTGAGACCCAGTACTTC
CDR3 protein: CASSIAETQYF

V gene: TRBV29-1
J gene: TRBJ2-7
clone size: NA
D gene: NA
CDR3 DNA: TGCAGCGTTGGCCAGCGGAACTCCTACGAGCAGTACTTC
CDR3 protein: CSVGQRNSYEQYF

V gene: TRBV3-1
J gene: TRBJ2-3
clone size: NA
D gene: TRBD1
CDR3 DNA: TGTGCCAGCAGCCAAGAGAGGACAGGGGGCGTTCATACGCAGTATTTT
CDR3 protein: CASSQERTGGVHTQYF

V gene: TRBV4-1
J gene: TRBJ2-7
clone size: once
D gene: TRBD2
CDR3 DNA: TGCGCCAGCAGCCAAGAGTGGGCAGCGGGGAGATATATCCACAATGAGCAGTACTTC
CDR3 protein: CASSQEWAAGRYIHNEQYF

V gene: TRBV7-2
J gene: TRBJ2-1
clone size: NA
D gene: NA
CDR3 DNA: TGTGCCAGCAGCTTAGTTAGGGGGAGCTCCTACAATGAGCAGTTCTTC
CDR3 protein: CASSLVRGSSYNEQFF

V gene: TRBV27
J gene: TRBJ2-1
clone size: NA
D gene: NA
CDR3 DNA: TGTGCCAGCACCGACCCCAATTTAAACCGCGGGTTCTTC
CDR3 protein: CASTDPNLNRGFF

V gene: TRBV6-1
J gene: TRBJ2-6
clone size: few
D gene: NA
CDR3 DNA: TGTGCCAGCAGTGCGGACCGAACCGGGGCCAACGTCCTGACTTTC
CDR3 protein: CASSADRTGANVLTF

V gene: TRBV20-1
J gene: TRBJ2-7
clone size: NA
D gene: TRBD2
CDR3 DNA: TGCAGTGCTACCTCAGCGGGAACTAGCGGGGGTTTGGAGCAGTACTTC
CDR3 protein: CSATSAGTSGGLEQYF

V gene: TRBV5-1
J gene: TRBJ1-1
clone size: NA
D gene: NA
CDR3 DNA: TGCGCCAGCAGCTTGGCCGCGGCGAACACTGAAGCTTTCTTT
CDR3 protein: CASSLAAANTEAFF

V gene: TRBV11-1
J gene: TRBJ1-5
clone size: NA
D gene: NA
CDR3 DNA: TGTGCCAGCAGCCCGGAACCCAGCAATCAGCCCCAGCATTTT
CDR3 protein: CASSPEPSNQPQHF

V gene: TRBV28
J gene: TRBJ2-7
clone size: NA
D gene: TRBD1
CDR3 DNA: TGTGCCAGCAGTTTTATCCGGGACAGGGATACCTACGAGCAGTACTTC
CDR3 protein: CASSFIRDRDTYEQYF

V gene: TRBV28
J gene: TRBJ2-3
clone size: NA
D gene: TRBD2
CDR3 DNA: TGTGCCAGCAGTTTAAGCGGGGAGTGGCAGTATTTT
CDR3 protein: CASSLSGEWQYF

V gene: TRBV20-1
J gene: TRBJ2-7
clone size: NA
D gene: NA
CDR3 DNA: TGCAGTGCTAGCTGGGTGCCCGAGCAGTACTTC
CDR3 protein: CSASWVPEQYF

V gene: TRBV6-5
J gene: TRBJ2-1
clone size: NA
D gene: TRBD2
CDR3 DNA: TGTGCCAGCAGTTACGCCCGGACTAGCGGGGGTTACAATGAGCAGTTCTTC
CDR3 protein: CASSYARTSGGYNEQFF

V gene: TRBV12-3/TRBV12-4
J gene: TRBJ1-6
clone size: NA
D gene: NA
CDR3 DNA: TGTGCCAGCAGTTTTGGATTGTCGCTATATAATTCACCCCTCCACTTT
CDR3 protein: CASSFGLSLYNSPLHF

V gene: TRBV20-1
J gene: TRBJ2-5
clone size: NA
D gene: NA
CDR3 DNA: TGCAGTGCGGGCCCGGTGGAACGGACCCAGTACTTC
CDR3 protein: CSAGPVERTQYF

V gene: TRBV28
J gene: TRBJ2-7
clone size: NA
D gene: NA
CDR3 DNA: TGTGCCAGCAGTTTGCAGGGATTCCAGGTGGGGTCGTACTTC
CDR3 protein: CASSLQGFQVGSYF

V gene: TRBV6-2/TRBV6-3
J gene: TRBJ2-1
clone size: NA
D gene: NA
CDR3 DNA: TGTGCCAGCAGTTACCCGAGTCTCTACAATGAGCAGTTCTTC
CDR3 protein: CASSYPSLYNEQFF

V gene: TRBV6-2/TRBV6-3
J gene: TRBJ2-1
clone size: NA
D gene: TRBD2
CDR3 DNA: TGTGCCAGCAGCCCGACTAGCGGACGAATACAGTTCTTC
CDR3 protein: CASSPTSGRIQFF

V gene: TRBV3-1
J gene: TRBJ2-1
clone size: few
D gene: TRBD2
CDR3 DNA: TGTGCCAGCAGCTCCACAGCGGGGACCTACAATGAGCAGTTCTTC
CDR3 protein: CASSSTAGTYNEQFF

V gene: TRBV29-1
J gene: TRBJ2-7
clone size: NA
D gene: TRBD1
CDR3 DNA: TGCAGCGTCCAGGGACAGGGGTCCTTCCGCGAGCAGTACTTC
CDR3 protein: CSVQGQGSFREQYF

V gene: TRBV27
J gene: TRBJ1-2
clone size: NA
D gene: TRBD1
CDR3 DNA: TGTGCCAGCAGCATAGACGGGACAGGGTTTTATGGCTACACCTTC
CDR3 protein: CASSIDGTGFYGYTF

V gene: TRBV20-1
J gene: TRBJ2-1
clone size: few
D gene: NA
CDR3 DNA: TGCAGTGCGGGTCGGGGTAGGGTCTACGAGCAGTTCTTC
CDR3 protein: CSAGRGRVYEQFF

V gene: TRBV20-1
J gene: TRBJ2-4
clone size: few
D gene: TRBD2
CDR3 DNA: TGCAGTGCTCCGCCTACTAGCGGGGAGCAGTACTTC
CDR3 protein: CSAPPTSGEQYF

V gene: TRBV6-5
J gene: TRBJ1-6
clone size: few
D gene: NA
CDR3 DNA: TGTGCCAGCAGTTACTCGGAACAGGGAAGTTCACCCCTCCACTTT
CDR3 protein: CASSYSEQGSSPLHF

V gene: TRBV29-1
J gene: TRBJ2-7
clone size: NA
D gene: NA
CDR3 DNA: TGTAGCGCGACGACACGAGGCTCCTACGAGCAGTACTTC
CDR3 protein: CSATTRGSYEQYF